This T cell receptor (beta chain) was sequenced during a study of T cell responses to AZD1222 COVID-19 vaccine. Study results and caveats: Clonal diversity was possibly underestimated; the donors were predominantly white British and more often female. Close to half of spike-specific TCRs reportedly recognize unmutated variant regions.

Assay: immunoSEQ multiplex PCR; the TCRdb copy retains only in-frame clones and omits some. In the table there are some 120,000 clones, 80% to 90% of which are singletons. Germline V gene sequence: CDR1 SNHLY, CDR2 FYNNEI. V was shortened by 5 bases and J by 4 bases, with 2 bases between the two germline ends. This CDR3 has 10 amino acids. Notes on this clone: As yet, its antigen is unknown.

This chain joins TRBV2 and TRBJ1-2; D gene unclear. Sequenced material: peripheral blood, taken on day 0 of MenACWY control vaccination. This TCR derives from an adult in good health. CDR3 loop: CASSSYGYTF. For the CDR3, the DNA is TGTGCCAGCAGTTCCTATGGCTACACCTTC.